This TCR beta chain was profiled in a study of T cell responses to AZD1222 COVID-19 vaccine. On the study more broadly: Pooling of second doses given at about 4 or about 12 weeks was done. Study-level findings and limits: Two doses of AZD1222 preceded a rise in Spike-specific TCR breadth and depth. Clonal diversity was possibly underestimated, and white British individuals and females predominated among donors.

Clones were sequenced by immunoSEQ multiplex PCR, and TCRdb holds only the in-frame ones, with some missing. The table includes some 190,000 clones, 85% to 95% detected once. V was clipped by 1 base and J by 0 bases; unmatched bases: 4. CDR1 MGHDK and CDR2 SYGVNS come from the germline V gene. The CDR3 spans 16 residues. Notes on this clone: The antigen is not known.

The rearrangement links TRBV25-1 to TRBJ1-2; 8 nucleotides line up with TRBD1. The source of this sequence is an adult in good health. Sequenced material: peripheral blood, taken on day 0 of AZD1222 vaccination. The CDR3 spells CASSESGQGANYGYTF. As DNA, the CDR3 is TGTGCCAGCAGTGAATCTGGACAGGGCGCTAACTATGGCTACACCTTC.